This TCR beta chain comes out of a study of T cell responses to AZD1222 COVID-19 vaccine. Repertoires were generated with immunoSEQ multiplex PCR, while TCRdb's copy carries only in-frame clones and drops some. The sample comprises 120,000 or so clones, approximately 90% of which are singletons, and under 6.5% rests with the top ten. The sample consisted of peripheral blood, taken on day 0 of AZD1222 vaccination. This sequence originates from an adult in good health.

The CDR3 DNA reads TGTGCCAGCAGCTTTCGGACAGGGTCTACAGGGGTGAATGAGCAGTTCTTC. The encoded protein is CASSFRTGSTGVNEQFF. The V and J genes are TRBV13 and TRBJ2-1; 8 bases line up with TRBD1. The germline CDR1 and CDR2 sequences are PRHDT and FYEKMQ (reference sequence). The CDR3 length is 17 residues. V shed 3 bases, J shed 7 bases, and the junction held 14 bases outside the gene matches.